Shown below are 22 T cell receptor beta chains from a single sample sequenced in a study of blood T cell repertoires in COVID-19. Clones were read by immunoSEQ multiplex PCR, and TCRdb kept only the in-frame ones, dropping some. The sample carries around 78,000 clones, more than 85% recorded once. Specimen: PBMCs or T cells enriched from blood (not recorded which). Receptor source: a woman between 45 and 65 years old with acute COVID-19.

In this sample, this clone is medium-sized. As DNA, the CDR3 is TGCGCCAGCAGCCAAGCTACTGGAGAAACTGAAGCTTTCTTT. Amino acid sequence: CASSQATGETEAFF. The chain combines TRBV4-1 with TRBJ1-1; D is uncertain. V was shortened by 1 base and J by 5 bases, with 11 bases between the two germline ends. Germline CDR1 and CDR2: MGHRA and YSYEKL. CDR3 length: 14 amino acids.

This clone occurred a few times. The V call is TRBV3-1 (or the pseudogene TRBV3-2), the J call TRBJ1-1; D is possibly TRBD1 (6 bases). The germline V and J ends were trimmed by 4 bases and 1 base, with 10 bases remaining between them. CDR1 is LGHDT and CDR2 is YNNKEL in the germline V gene (reference sequence). The CDR3 is made up of 14 amino acids. The CDR3 DNA is TGTGCCAGCAGCCCCCAGACAGGGAACACTGAAGCTTTCTTT. Translation gives CASSPQTGNTEAFF.

Turning to this clone: An end of the junction does not agree with germline; a read error may underlie this. This sequence joins TRBV7-9 and TRBJ2-5, with 9 bases identical to TRBD1. The CDR3 is 12 residues long. Germline V gene lookup returns CDR1 SEHNR and CDR2 FQNEAQ (reference sequence). The chain's CDR3 is CASSFEDRGGNF. The CDR3 DNA follows: TGTGCCAGCAGCTTTGAGGACAGGGGTGGAAACTTC.

The V gene is TRBV19, the J gene TRBJ2-5; D possibly corresponds to TRBD2 (6 bases). This CDR3 is 12 amino acids long. Germline V gene sequence: CDR1 LNHDA, CDR2 SQIVND (reference sequence). The V and J ends lost 5 bases and 11 bases respectively, with 15 bases between them. Here the CDR3 reads CASSPHRDSQYF. The CDR3 DNA follows: TGTGCCAGTAGTCCACACCGGGACTCACAGTACTTC.

The chain employs TRBV3-1 (or the pseudogene TRBV3-2) and TRBJ1-3; D not resolved. The CDR3 runs 16 residues. Deletions cut 1 base from V and 0 bases from J, with 10 bases between. CDR1 and CDR2 (germline): LGHDT, YNNKEL (reference sequence). The CDR3 nucleotides are TGTGCCAGCAGCCAAGCATTCGGACTCTCTGGAAACACCATATATTTT. The encoded protein is CASSQAFGLSGNTIYF.

DNA for the CDR3: TGTGCCAGCAGTTTAGGTCAGGGGAGATTTAATGAGCAGTTCTTC. This gives the protein CASSLGQGRFNEQFF. This chain connects TRBV28 to TRBJ2-1; perhaps TRBD1 as D (6 bases). This CDR3 has 15 amino acids. Looked up from germline, CDR1 is MDHEN and CDR2 is SYDVKM. The germline V and J ends were trimmed by 2 bases and 7 bases, with 15 bases remaining between them.

This chain connects TRBV19 to TRBJ2-1; D possibly corresponds to TRBD2 (5 bases). Trimming shortened V by 1 base and J by 3 bases, and 10 bases separated the two germline ends. Germline V gene sequence: CDR1 LNHDA, CDR2 SQIVND (reference sequence). CDR3 length: 15 residues. The CDR3 here is CASSIAGMDYNEQFF. CDR3 DNA: TGTGCCAGTAGTATAGCCGGGATGGACTACAATGAGCAGTTCTTC.

The chain is built from TRBV7-9 and TRBJ1-6; D is uncertain. Trimming removed 6 bases from V and 7 bases from J, with 16 bases in between. The CDR3 is made up of 15 amino acids. The germline V gene encodes CDR1 SEHNR and CDR2 FQNEAQ (reference sequence). The CDR3 DNA reads TGTGCCAGCAGTCTCCACAGTAATATGAATTCACCCCTCCACTTT. It encodes CASSLHSNMNSPLHF.

The chain carries TRBV4-1 and TRBJ1-1; 8 bases map to TRBD1. Germline trimming cut 0 bases from V and 1 base from J; bases unmatched to any gene: 4. Per the germline V gene, CDR1 is MGHRA and CDR2 is YSYEKL. There are 16 residues in the CDR3. CDR3 nucleotides: TGCGCCAGCAGCCAAGATCACAGGGGGTCGAACACTGAAGCTTTCTTT. Translated, it gives CASSQDHRGSNTEAFF.

The rearrangement uses TRBV5-6 and TRBJ2-1; D may be TRBD2 (6 bases). Germline V CDR1 and CDR2: SGHDT, YYEEEE. The CDR3 totals 15 residues. V was clipped by 0 bases and J by 2 bases, with 9 bases between them. The CDR3 DNA follows: TGTGCCAGCAGCTTGGTGGAGGGCCCCTACAATGAGCAGTTCTTC. Its protein product is CASSLVEGPYNEQFF.

This chain links TRBV3-1 (or the pseudogene TRBV3-2) with TRBJ1-1, with D hard to call. Germline loops: CDR1 LGHDT, CDR2 YNNKEL (reference sequence). The CDR3 is 13 amino acids. The V end was cut by 1 base, the J end by 8 bases, with 11 bases between. CDR3 nucleotides: TGTGCCAGCAGCCAAGCCCCCAGGTCCGAAGCTTTCTTT. It encodes CASSQAPRSEAFF.

The gene calls are TRBV7-8 and TRBJ2-3, with 8 bases lining up with TRBD2. Germline V gene sequence: CDR1 SGHVS, CDR2 FQNEAQ. V was clipped by 5 bases and J by 1 base; unmatched bases: 5. The CDR3 is made up of 15 amino acids. CDR3 coding DNA: TGTGCCAGCAGCATTGAACTAGCGGGCACAGATACGCAGTATTTT. Amino acid sequence: CASSIELAGTDTQYF.

This chain links TRBV27 with TRBJ2-1; 12 nucleotides align to TRBD2. The CDR3 runs 15 residues. Germline CDR1 MNHEY, CDR2 SMNVEV (reference sequence). Losses at the gene ends were 5 bases for V and 6 bases for J; bases not matched to a gene: 5. In DNA, the CDR3 is TGTGCCAGCAGTCCGCAGGGACTAGCGGGCAATGAGCAGTTCTTC. Protein product: CASSPQGLAGNEQFF.

The CDR3 loop reads CASSVQARDGYTF. CDR3 DNA: TGTGCCAGCAGTGTACAGGCCAGGGATGGCTACACCTTC. This sequence joins TRBV25-1 and TRBJ1-2; weak D call: TRBD1 (5 bases). This CDR3 comprises 13 residues. V was pared by 4 bases and J by 6 bases, with 12 bases between. Germline V gives CDR1 MGHDK, CDR2 SYGVNS.

The chain recombines TRBV20-1 with TRBJ1-4, with 8 bases aligning to TRBD1. Trimming cost V 3 bases and J 5 bases; bases outside gene matches: 5. CDR1 DFQATT and CDR2 SNEGSKA come from the germline V gene (reference sequence). The CDR3 loop spans 14 amino acids. In DNA, the CDR3 is TGCAGTGCTAGTGGGGACAGGAGAAATGAAAAACTGTTTTTT. This codes for CSASGDRRNEKLFF.

This sequence joins TRBV25-1 and TRBJ1-3, with D tentatively TRBD1 (5 bases). The CDR3 length is 15 residues. V was shortened by 2 bases and J by 2 bases, with 10 bases between the two germline ends. The germline gives CDR1 MGHDK, CDR2 SYGVNS. The CDR3 nucleotides are TGTGCCAGCAGTGAACAGGGTAGGGCTGGAAACACCATATATTTT. As protein: CASSEQGRAGNTIYF.

With regard to this clone: At one end the junction does not follow the germline gene, possibly because of a read error. The V and J genes are TRBV5-1 and TRBJ1-2; tentative D call: TRBD1 (5 bases). Germline V gene sequence: CDR1 SGHRS, CDR2 YFSETQ. The CDR3 length is 18 residues. CDR3 in DNA: TGCGCCAGCACCTTGGTTTGGAAGGGGTCCTATCCTGAGCGTGGCTACACCTTC. Translated: CASTLVWKGSYPERGYTF.

The chain joins TRBV7-8 to TRBJ1-6; possibly TRBD1 for D (5 bases). Germline assignment: CDR1 SGHVS and CDR2 FQNEAQ. V was shortened by 4 bases and J by 8 bases, with 15 bases between the two germline ends. The CDR3 totals 15 residues. Here the CDR3 reads CASSSPGVLHSPLHF. The CDR3 nucleotides read TGTGCCAGCAGCTCCCCGGGGGTACTACATTCACCCCTCCACTTT.

The chain links TRBV27 to TRBJ2-7, with 12 bases fitting TRBD2. V was clipped by 5 bases and J by 1 base; unmatched bases: 6. The germline V gene has CDR1 MNHEY and CDR2 SMNVEV (reference sequence). The CDR3 loop spans 16 amino acids. The CDR3 sequence: CASSPWTSGNSYEQYF. The CDR3 DNA reads TGTGCCAGCAGTCCCTGGACTAGCGGGAATTCCTACGAGCAGTACTTC.

The CDR3 DNA follows: TGCAGCGTCGAACCCGGACAGAGCACAGATACGCAGTATTTT. Amino acid sequence: CSVEPGQSTDTQYF. J is TRBJ2-3 and V is TRBV29-1, with D maybe TRBD1 (6 bases). Trimming cost V 6 bases and J 0 bases, with 13 bases left between them. The CDR3 loop spans 14 amino acids. Germline V gene sequence: CDR1 SQVTM, CDR2 ANQGSEA.

The rearrangement uses TRBV14 and TRBJ2-3, with 12 bases aligning to TRBD2. The germline V gene has CDR1 SGHDN and CDR2 FVKESK. This CDR3 spans 21 amino acids. The ends lost 0 bases at V and 6 bases at J; junction bases unmatched: 19. DNA of the CDR3: TGTGCCAGCAGCCAAGAGCCTCTAAGTTCCCTAGCGGGGGGGTGTCAGGATACGCAGTATTTT. Its protein product is CASSQEPLSSLAGGCQDTQYF.

V is TRBV5-1 and J is TRBJ1-3; D remains ambiguous. Germline loops: CDR1 SGHRS, CDR2 YFSETQ. This CDR3 spans 16 amino acids. The V end was cut by 2 bases, the J end by 0 bases, with 12 bases between. CDR3 loop: CASSFGVDISGNTIYF. CDR3 in DNA: TGCGCCAGCAGCTTCGGGGTCGATATCTCTGGAAACACCATATATTTT.